These 18 T cell receptor beta chains came from one sample sequenced in a study of blood T cell repertoires in COVID-19. Measured with immunoSEQ multiplex PCR; TCRdb has only the in-frame clones, and not every one. The sample has more than 200,000 clones; roughly 88% are singletons. The sequenced sample consisted of peripheral blood. All receptors come from a man in his forties with acute or convalescent COVID-19.

The chain combines TRBV13 with TRBJ1-1; D is possibly TRBD1 (6 bases). CDR3 length: 18 residues. Germline assignment: CDR1 PRHDT and CDR2 FYEKMQ (reference sequence). V was clipped by 0 bases and J by 4 bases, with 21 bases between them. The CDR3 coding sequence is TGTGCCAGCAGCTTAGGCGTTTTCACAGGGCGAGTCGTCACTGAAGCTTTCTTT. Translating it yields CASSLGVFTGRVVTEAFF.

The V call is TRBV12-3 or TRBV12-4, the J call TRBJ2-7; 7 positions agree with TRBD1. V shed 4 bases, J shed 3 bases, and the junction held 3 bases outside the gene matches. The CDR3 runs to 13 residues. The CDR3 sequence: CASSSDRDYEQYF. The CDR3 bases are TGTGCCAGCAGTTCCGACAGGGACTACGAGCAGTACTTC.

The chain couples TRBV5-1 to TRBJ2-2; 8 nucleotides match TRBD2. V was clipped by 4 bases and J by 1 base; unmatched bases: 6. The length of the CDR3 is 16 residues. Germline CDR1 SGHRS, CDR2 YFSETQ. In DNA form, the CDR3 reads TGCGCCAGCAGCCCCTTTGCGGGAGGGAACACCGGGGAGCTGTTTTTT. This translates into CASSPFAGGNTGELFF.

The chain is built from TRBV2 and TRBJ1-2, with 11 bases fitting TRBD1. V lost 7 bases and J lost 3; bases outside the gene matches: 4. The CDR3 runs to 14 residues. The germline CDR1 and CDR2 sequences are SNHLY and FYNNEI. The CDR3 loop is CASTGQGAHYGYTF. CDR3 bases: TGTGCCAGCACTGGACAGGGGGCACACTATGGCTACACCTTC. The full variable domain, in which reference TRBV2 and TRBJ1-2 provide the parts outside the CDR3, is EPEVTQTPSHQVTQMGQEVILRCVPISNHLYFYWYRQILGQKVEFLVSFYNNEISEKSEIFDDQFSVERPDGSNFTLKIRSTKLEDSAMYFCASTGQGAHYGYTFGSGTRLTVV.

The genes are TRBV9 and TRBJ1-2; the match to TRBD1 covers 10 bases. The CDR3 length is 14 residues. CDR1 and CDR2 (germline): SGDLS, YYNGEE. J was trimmed by 0 bases and V by 6 bases; bases with no gene match: 2. CDR3 nucleotides: TGTGCCAGCACCGACAGGGGGCCTAACTATGGCTACACCTTC. It encodes CASTDRGPNYGYTF. Full variable domain (rest looked up from reference TRBV9 and TRBJ1-2): DSGVTQTPKHLITATGQRVTLRCSPRSGDLSVYWYQQSLDQGLQFLIQYYNGEERAKGNILERFSAQQFPDLHSELNLSSLELGDSALYFCASTDRGPNYGYTFGSGTRLTVV.

The gene calls are TRBV4-1 and TRBJ2-5; D is possibly TRBD1 (6 bases). The CDR3 is 13 amino acids. V was shortened by 4 bases and J by 5 bases, with 11 bases between the two germline ends. The V gene's germline CDR1 is MGHRA and CDR2 YSYEKL. CDR3 sequence: CASSLTGYETQYF. The CDR3 DNA reads TGCGCCAGCAGCCTCACAGGGTACGAGACCCAGTACTTC.

The rearrangement joins TRBV19 to TRBJ2-7; TRBD2 matches at 12 bases. CDR1 LNHDA and CDR2 SQIVND come from the germline V gene (reference sequence). J lost 2 bases, V lost 3 bases, and 17 bases had no gene match. The CDR3 extends over 20 amino acids. The CDR3 DNA is TGTGCCAGTAGTATCCTCGGACTAGCGGGATCTGTCCTGGAGACCTACGAGCAGTACTTC. It is translated as CASSILGLAGSVLETYEQYF.

The V gene is TRBV27, the J gene TRBJ2-6; no definite D call. The germline V gene has CDR1 MNHEY and CDR2 SMNVEV (reference sequence). Between the trimmed V and J ends, which lost 0 bases and 8 bases, there was a span of 8 bases. The CDR3 extends over 14 amino acids. CDR3 protein: CASSLSSGSNVLTF. The CDR3, as DNA: TGTGCCAGCAGTTTATCTTCCGGTTCCAACGTCCTGACTTTC.

The gene calls are TRBV6-2 or TRBV6-3 and TRBJ2-5; TRBD2 matches 13 bases. Unmatched junction bases numbered 8, after V lost 6 bases and J lost 4 bases. Germline assignment: CDR1 MNHEY and CDR2 SVGEGT. This CDR3 has 16 amino acids. The CDR3 region has the DNA TGTGCCAGCAGCCCCGGTGGACTAGCGGGAGTAGAGACCCAGTACTTC. Translated, it gives CASSPGGLAGVETQYF.

The chain joins TRBV19 to TRBJ2-7, with D tentatively TRBD2 (6 bases). The CDR3 runs 16 residues. In germline, CDR1 is LNHDA, CDR2 SQIVND (reference sequence). Deletions cut 5 bases from V and 0 bases from J, with 17 bases between. Written as DNA, the CDR3 is TGTGCCAGTAGTGCACATGGGCGGGATAGCTCCTACGAGCAGTACTTC. This codes for CASSAHGRDSSYEQYF.

The chain links TRBV5-5 to TRBJ1-3; D is undetermined. Germline V gene lookup returns CDR1 SGHKS and CDR2 YYEKEE (reference sequence). CDR3 length equals 15 residues. Trimming took 0 bases from V and 0 from J, leaving 7 bases between them. The chain's CDR3 is CASSLAPRSGNTIYF. CDR3 nucleotide sequence: TGTGCCAGCAGCTTGGCCCCCCGCTCTGGAAACACCATATATTTT. The full variable domain, completed using reference TRBV5-5 and TRBJ1-3, is DAGVTQSPTHLIKTRGQQVTLRCSPISGHKSVSWYQQVLGQGPQFIFQYYEKEERGRGNFPDRFSARQFPNYSSELNVNALLLGDSALYLCASSLAPRSGNTIYFGEGSWLTVV.

In nucleotides, the CDR3 is TGTGCCAGCAGCCACGGCCTAGCGGGATGGTCCGGGGAGCTGTTTTTT. Protein: CASSHGLAGWSGELFF. The chain joins TRBV3-1 (or the pseudogene TRBV3-2) to TRBJ2-2; TRBD2 matches 9 bases. V shed 3 bases and J 6 bases; nucleotides not matched to a gene: 8. CDR3 length: 16 amino acids. CDR1 and CDR2 (germline): LGHDT, YNNKEL (reference sequence).

The CDR3 DNA follows: TGCGCCAGCAGCGCAGCCCGGACAGGGGGAAACAATGAGCAGTTCTTC. This sequence encodes CASSAARTGGNNEQFF. The genes are TRBV5-1 and TRBJ2-1; 10 nucleotides line up with TRBD1. V was pared by 4 bases and J by 5 bases, with 9 bases of the junction left unmatched. Germline CDR1 SGHRS, CDR2 YFSETQ. The CDR3 sequence is 16 residues long.

The chain is built from TRBV6-5 and TRBJ2-3, with 7 bases aligning to TRBD2. CDR3 length: 13 amino acids. CDR1 is MNHEY, CDR2 SVGAGI, per germline. The V and J ends lost 10 bases and 4 bases, in that order; junction bases with no gene match: 8. CDR3 coding DNA: TGTGCCACCAGGGTGGGGGGGGCAGATACGCAGTATTTT. Translated, it gives CATRVGGADTQYF.

The gene calls are TRBV12-5 and TRBJ1-2; the match to TRBD1 covers 8 bases. CDR1 LGHNT and CDR2 FRNRAP come from the germline V gene. V was clipped by 6 bases and J by 3 bases; unmatched bases: 3. The CDR3 is 13 residues long. The CDR3 is CASGKQGDYGYTF. CDR3 coding DNA: TGTGCTAGTGGGAAACAGGGGGACTATGGCTACACCTTC. The full variable domain, its missing parts supplied by reference TRBV12-5 and TRBJ1-2, is DARVTQTPRHKVTEMGQEVTMRCQPILGHNTVFWYRQTMMQGLELLAYFRNRAPLDDSGMPKDRFSAEMPDATLATLKIQPSEPRDSAVYFCASGKQGDYGYTFGSGTRLTVV.

The genes are TRBV18 and TRBJ2-5, with 9 positions matching TRBD2. The ends lost 0 bases at V and 2 bases at J; junction bases unmatched: 1. The germline V gene has CDR1 KGHSH and CDR2 LQKENI. There are 15 residues in the CDR3. CDR3 loop: CASSPPTSGQETQYF. CDR3 DNA: TGTGCCAGCTCACCACCGACTAGCGGACAAGAGACCCAGTACTTC.

The rearrangement uses TRBV19 and TRBJ2-7; D might be TRBD2 (6 bases). This CDR3 region has 13 residues. From germline, CDR1 is LNHDA and CDR2 SQIVND (reference sequence). Trimming removed 6 bases at V and 3 bases at J, with 12 bases between. The CDR3 loop reads CASSQTSYYEQYF. The CDR3 bases are TGTGCCAGTAGCCAGACTAGTTACTACGAGCAGTACTTC.

This clone was counted between two and nine times. The chain joins TRBV2 to TRBJ1-2; perhaps TRBD1 as D (6 bases). V lost 8 bases and J lost 4, with 17 bases in between. The CDR3 contains 14 residues. Germline values: CDR1 SNHLY, CDR2 FYNNEI. CDR3 DNA sequence: TGTGCCAGCGGGAGTACAGGGACCTTCTATGGCTACACCTTC. Translation gives CASGSTGTFYGYTF.